The clone carrying this TCR beta chain was seen a few times. Its target is not known. This entry belongs to a study of post-analysis software for immune sequencing data. The overall study: Secondary progressive, relapsing-remitting and progressive-relapsing multiple sclerosis were among the included disease courses.

Findings and caveats of the study: The study found TRBV5-6, TRBV5-1 and TRBV20-1 among five or six TRBV segments more frequent in patients than controls. The study found significantly lower normalized Chao1 diversity in multiple sclerosis patients than in controls.

The library was made from cDNA and included unique molecular identifiers. Roughly 500,000 cDNA molecules were obtained per 1 to 10 million input T cells. TCRdb re-derived calls from the PCR reads in MiXCR, one entry per CDR3 protein. The sample has under 900,000 distinct CDR3 sequences, roughly 50% seen once. The germline CDR1 and CDR2 sequences are SGHDN and FVKESK. There are 15 residues in the CDR3. Trimming left V 5 bases short and J 1 base short, with 14 bases between. The origin of this receptor is a girl between 10 and 17 years old with multiple sclerosis. What was sequenced was blood. The rearrangement joins TRBV14 to TRBJ2-5; the D gene could be TRBD1 or TRBD2 (5 bases each). CDR3 sequence (DNA): TGTGCCAGCAGCTCAATGGGACGGGCCCAAGAGACCCAGTACTTC. Its protein is CASSSMGRAQETQYF.